These 3 T cell receptor beta chains originate from one sample sequenced in a study of vaccination effects on CD4 cells after COVID-19. After expansion with viral peptide pools in the ViraFEST assay, antigen-specific CD4+ T cells were sequenced. Researchers isolated CD4+ T cells once approximately eleven days of culture had elapsed. Two doses of BNT162b2 or mRNA-1273 vaccine were administered to participants. These receptors have no identified antigens. TCRdb keeps only in-frame clones here, not all; method: immunoSEQ multiplex PCR. The sample yields 25,000 or so clones, 73% seen once. The sequencing here drew on CD4+ T cells from PBMCs cultured with SARS-CoV-2 spike peptides, taken after COVID-19 vaccination. The receptors shown here come from a human donor who received a COVID-19 vaccine.

This clone was seen once. This chain joins TRBV6-5 and TRBJ1-2; D is unclear. The germline V and J ends were trimmed by 5 bases and 5 bases, with 18 bases remaining between them. The CDR3 contains 15 residues. The germline V gene has CDR1 MNHEY and CDR2 SVGAGI. The CDR3 DNA is TGTGCCAGCAGTAACGGCCGGGCCACACTATATGGCTACACCTTC. Protein sequence: CASSNGRATLYGYTF.

The chain links TRBV6-1 to TRBJ2-1, with TRBD2 matching over 10 bases. This CDR3 is 15 amino acids long. The J segment lost 10 bases and the V segment lost 1 base, leaving 7 bases of the junction unmatched. Germline CDR1 and CDR2: MNHNS and SASEGT. The CDR3 reads CASSEVGLAGEEQFF. The CDR3 region has the DNA TGTGCCAGCAGTGAAGTAGGGCTAGCGGGAGAGGAGCAGTTCTTC.

The V and J genes are TRBV19 and TRBJ1-5; tentative D call: TRBD1 (5 bases). Germline loops: CDR1 LNHDA, CDR2 SQIVND (reference sequence). This CDR3 has 15 amino acids. V lost 1 base, J lost 5 bases, and 12 bases lay in between. The CDR3 bases are TGTGCCAGTAGTATAGTTCATGGGGCGGATCAGCCCCAGCATTTT. This translates into CASSIVHGADQPQHF.